This record looks at one T cell receptor (beta chain) sequence and its context. These data come from a study of cytomegalovirus exposure and HLA in healthy donors. It was with 60 Vbeta and 13 Jbeta primers that the PCR ran. Repertoires were generated with immunoSEQ multiplex PCR, while TCRdb's copy carries only in-frame clones and drops some. The sample includes about 110,000 clones, around 69% of them seen just once. V was clipped by 5 bases and J by 3 bases, with 10 bases between them. CDR3 length equals 13 residues. CDR1 is SGHTA and CDR2 is FQGNSA in the germline V gene. This receptor was obtained from a middle-aged woman in good health and CMV-seropositive. The rearrangement joins TRBV7-2 to TRBJ1-2; D call uncertain. The sequenced sample consisted of PBMCs. The CDR3 DNA reads TGTGCCAGCAGCCCCCAGCAGGACTATGGCTACACCTTC. Protein: CASSPQQDYGYTF.